The rows below give T cell receptor beta chains drawn from one sample of a study of regulatory T cells in long-lasting Graves disease. TCRdb passed the multiplex PCR reads through MiXCR, listing each CDR3 protein once. The data show under 500,000 distinct CDR3 sequences, with around 20% seen just once and under 9% held by the top ten. The source was peripheral blood mononuclear cells (PBMCs), collected when the disease was refractory, from a patient treated with antithyroid drugs. The receptor set was obtained from a female donor with Graves disease. CDR3s include the opening cysteine and the closing phenylalanine or tryptophan. The D gene is left open where the match is weak. Only part of the rows carry a size: once, few, many, or a class if the clone is expanded.

>TRBJ1-1|TRBV7-3|.|.
TGTGCCAGAGACAATAGATTTGAGCGGAACACTGAAGCTTTCTTT
CARDNRFERNTEAFF
>TRBJ2-2|TRBV6-1|many|TRBD2
TGTGCCAGCAGCCCGGGACTAGCGGGAGTTCGGGACACCGGGGAGCTGTTTTTT
CASSPGLAGVRDTGELFF
>TRBJ2-7|TRBV29-1|.|TRBD2
TGCAGCGTTACCGTTAGCGGGAGCTGCGAGCAGTACTTC
CSVTVSGSCEQYF
>TRBJ1-2|TRBV28|many|.
TGTGCCAGCAGGGGGACCCCGGGCTACACCTTC
CASRGTPGYTF
>TRBJ1-5|TRBV7-3|few|.
TGTGCCAGCAGCCTAAAAGGGGACGGTCAGCCCCAGCATTTT
CASSLKGDGQPQHF
>TRBJ2-5|TRBV3-1|many|.
TGTGCCAGCAGCCGTACCGTTTCGGAGACCCAGTACTTC
CASSRTVSETQYF
>TRBJ1-5|TRBV28|many|.
TGTGCCAGCAGTTTATGGGCTTCGGGAAGTCAGCCCCAGCATTTT
CASSLWASGSQPQHF
>TRBJ1-2|TRBV15|many|.
TGTGCCACCAGCAGAGATCGCCGGACAGCCTATGGCTACACCTTC
CATSRDRRTAYGYTF
>TRBJ2-5|TRBV29-1|few|.
TGCAGCGTAGGACAGTCGTACCAAGAGACCCAGTACTTC
CSVGQSYQETQYF
>TRBJ2-1|TRBV2|many|.
TGTGCCAGCAGTGGTGGCGGGAATAATGAGCAGTTCTTC
CASSGGGNNEQFF
>TRBJ2-7|TRBV4-2|.|.
TGTGCCAGCAGCCAAGTCTACCCGGGGGCCTACGAGCAGTACTTC
CASSQVYPGAYEQYF
>TRBJ1-1|TRBV27|many|.
TGTGCCAGCACAAGTGGAACTGAAGCTTTCTTT
CASTSGTEAFF
>TRBJ2-7|TRBV19|.|.
TGTGCCAGTAGTATTACGCCAGGGCTCTCCTACGAGCAGTACTTC
CASSITPGLSYEQYF
>TRBJ2-7|TRBV20-1|many|.
TGCAGTGCTAGGGTCGGTTGGACCTACGAGCAGTACTTC
CSARVGWTYEQYF
>TRBJ2-7|TRBV7-9|many|.
TGTGCCAGCAGCGGATCCCGGGACATTTACTCCTACGAGCAGTACTTC
CASSGSRDIYSYEQYF
>TRBJ1-3|TRBV29-1|.|.
TGCAGCGTTGCCCCTGGCTCTGGAAACACCATATATTTT
CSVAPGSGNTIYF
>TRBJ1-1|TRBV5-5|few|.
TGTGCCAGCAGACAGGGTCCTGAAGCTTTCTTT
CASRQGPEAFF
>TRBJ1-2|TRBV29-1|many|.
TGCAGCGTTGAATACCCGGGGGCCTATGGCTACACCTTC
CSVEYPGAYGYTF
>TRBJ1-3|TRBV5-1|.|.
TGCGCCAGCAGCTTGAGCGGCTATGGAAACACCATATATTTT
CASSLSGYGNTIYF
>TRBJ2-5|TRBV29-1|.|.
TGCAGCGTTGAAGATCCGGCAAGGGCAGGGGAGACCCAGTACTTC
CSVEDPARAGETQYF
>TRBJ1-1|TRBV18|many|.
TGTGCCAGCTCACCAAAGGGGAACACTGAAGCTTTCTTT
CASSPKGNTEAFF
>TRBJ2-2|TRBV12-3/TRBV12-4|many|.
TGTGCCAGCAGTTCCGAGGCGACCGGGGAGCTGTTTTTT
CASSSEATGELFF
>TRBJ2-4|TRBV12-3/TRBV12-4|many|.
TGTGCCAGCAGTCCCCTGGGGCCTGTGGTGGACATTCAGTACTTC
CASSPLGPVVDIQYF
>TRBJ1-2|TRBV2|many|TRBD1
TGTGCCAACGGGACAGCTGCTAACTATGGCTACACCTTC
CANGTAANYGYTF
>TRBJ1-1|TRBV29-1|many|.
TGCAGCGTTGTATCCAGGAGTGAAGCTTTCTTT
CSVVSRSEAFF
>TRBJ1-5|TRBV28|many|.
TGTGCCAGCAGTCCCGAATTAAATAGCAATCAGCCCCAGCATTTT
CASSPELNSNQPQHF
>TRBJ1-1|TRBV7-9|many|.
TGTGCCAGCAGCTATTCTCAGGGTCACCAACTCTCCATGGATTTGAAAGCTTTCTTT
CASSYSQGHQLSMDLKAFF